This passage covers 11 T cell receptor beta chains from one sample sequenced in a study of CD8+ T cells in alopecia areata. RNA extraction and reverse transcription yielded cDNA as sequencing template. TCRdb's copy holds only in-frame clones and misses some; the assay was immunoSEQ multiplex PCR. The data hold around 290,000 clones, with roughly 64% observed a single time. Described treatment: oral pan-JAK inhibitor, 5-10 mg twice daily. The source was CD4+ T cells sorted from blood, collected at week 24, from a patient treated with tofacitinib. All receptors derive from a human donor with alopecia areata.

The chain joins TRBV4-1 to TRBJ2-1, with D perhaps assigned TRBD1 or TRBD2 (5 bases each). Germline loops: CDR1 MGHRA, CDR2 YSYEKL. V was shortened by 4 bases and J by 0 bases, with 7 bases between the two germline ends. The CDR3 length is 14 residues. In DNA form, the CDR3 reads TGCGCCAGCAGCCGGGGGAGCTCCTACAATGAGCAGTTCTTC. This sequence encodes CASSRGSSYNEQFF.

This clone was observed a handful of times. The chain couples TRBV4-2 to TRBJ2-4; 10 bases agree with TRBD2. The V segment lost 3 bases and the J segment 6 bases; nucleotides outside the gene matches: 11. The V gene's germline CDR1 is LGHNA and CDR2 YNFKEQ. There are 17 residues in the CDR3. Here the CDR3 reads CASSHPPGASGGNIQYF. The CDR3 region has the DNA TGTGCCAGCAGCCACCCGCCTGGGGCTAGCGGGGGAAACATTCAGTACTTC.

The chain joins TRBV29-1 to TRBJ2-3; 12 nucleotides agree with TRBD2. Germline assignment: CDR1 SQVTM and CDR2 ANQGSEA. This CDR3 spans 14 amino acids. CDR3 amino acids: CSAGLAGRTDTQYF. The DNA of the CDR3 is TGCAGTGCGGGACTAGCGGGCCGCACAGATACGCAGTATTTT.

This chain links TRBV30 with TRBJ2-2, with D hard to call. The CDR3 is 14 residues long. V gave up 0 bases and J gave up 1 base, with 6 bases separating them. Germline V gene data show CDR1 as GTSNPN and CDR2 as SVGIG (reference sequence). Here the CDR3 reads CAWSVSVNTGELFF. The CDR3 DNA follows: TGTGCCTGGAGTGTATCCGTGAACACCGGGGAGCTGTTTTTT.

This rearrangement joins TRBV5-1 to TRBJ2-1; tentative D call: TRBD2 (5 bases). V lost 2 bases and J lost 0, with 9 bases in between. Germline CDR1 reads SGHRS; CDR2 reads YFSETQ. The length of the CDR3 is 15 residues. This CDR3 is CASSLMGSSYNEQFF. The DNA for the CDR3 is TGCGCCAGCAGCTTAATGGGGAGCTCCTACAATGAGCAGTTCTTC.

This clone was detected ten times or more. The chain uses TRBV7-9 and TRBJ2-3; D is unresolved. V was pared by 8 bases and J by 0 bases, with 12 bases between. CDR3 length: 14 residues. The germline V gene encodes CDR1 SEHNR and CDR2 FQNEAQ (reference sequence). CDR3 sequence (DNA): TGTGCCAGCGGGCGAGCGTCTAGCACAGATACGCAGTATTTT. It is translated as CASGRASSTDTQYF.

The chain recombines TRBV9 with TRBJ1-6; 7 nucleotides align to TRBD1. CDR1 is SGDLS and CDR2 is YYNGEE in the germline V gene. V lost 4 bases and J lost 6; bases outside the gene matches: 13. The CDR3 loop spans 17 amino acids. The CDR3 region has the DNA TGTGCCAGCAGCCCTAAAGCGGGCGGGACAGTTAATTCACCCCTCCACTTT. Protein product: CASSPKAGGTVNSPLHF.

This clone was seen a handful of times. The CDR3 DNA follows: TGTGCCAGTAGTTGGAGGATGAACACTGAAGCTTTCTTT. It translates to CASSWRMNTEAFF. The chain is built from TRBV19 and TRBJ1-1; no clear D. The CDR3 runs to 13 residues. The germline CDR1 and CDR2 sequences are LNHDA and SQIVND (reference sequence). The V end was cut by 5 bases, the J end by 0 bases, with 7 bases between.

This clone was seen more than once but under ten times. The chain is built from TRBV29-1 and TRBJ2-2; 9 bases are a match to TRBD1. The CDR3 extends over 12 amino acids. The V segment lost 8 bases and the J segment 5 bases; nucleotides outside the gene matches: 3. Germline V gene sequence: CDR1 SQVTM, CDR2 ANQGSEA. As DNA, the CDR3 is TGCAGCCCGGGACAGGGTACCGGGGAGCTGTTTTTT. As protein: CSPGQGTGELFF.

V and J are TRBV30 and TRBJ1-5, with D tentatively TRBD1 (6 bases). Trimming removed 3 bases at V and 0 bases at J, with 12 bases between. The CDR3 totals 15 residues. Germline CDR1 is GTSNPN and CDR2 is SVGIG (reference sequence). CDR3: CAWSRGLYSNQPQHF. DNA for the CDR3: TGTGCCTGGAGCCGGGGGCTTTATAGCAATCAGCCCCAGCATTTT.

This chain links TRBV7-2 with TRBJ2-5; maybe TRBD2 (5 bases). The CDR3 totals 12 residues. Germline CDR1 is SGHTA and CDR2 is FQGNSA. The V gene lost 5 bases and the J gene lost 5 bases, with 9 bases spanning the gap. The CDR3 bases are TGTGCCAGCAGCGAGGAGGCTGAGACCCAGTACTTC. It encodes CASSEEAETQYF.